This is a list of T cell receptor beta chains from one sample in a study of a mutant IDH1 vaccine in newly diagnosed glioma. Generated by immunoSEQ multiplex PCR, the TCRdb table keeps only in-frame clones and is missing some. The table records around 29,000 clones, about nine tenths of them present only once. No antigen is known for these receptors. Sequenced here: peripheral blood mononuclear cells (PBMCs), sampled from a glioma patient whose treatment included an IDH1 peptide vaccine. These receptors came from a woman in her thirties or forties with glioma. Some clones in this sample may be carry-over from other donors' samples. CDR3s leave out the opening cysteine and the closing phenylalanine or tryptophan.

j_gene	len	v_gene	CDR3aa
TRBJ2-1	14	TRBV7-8	ASSPASGRVGNEQF
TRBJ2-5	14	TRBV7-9	ASSLVVAGGGETQY
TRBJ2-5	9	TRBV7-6	ASSLGQTQY
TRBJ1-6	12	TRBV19	ASSKGAPNSPLH
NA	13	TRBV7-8	ASSFKRTAAYEQY
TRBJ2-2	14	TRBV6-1	ASSEFPGGATGELF
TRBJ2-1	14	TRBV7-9	ASSPDPGQTYNEQF
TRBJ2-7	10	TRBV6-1	ASSERGYEQY
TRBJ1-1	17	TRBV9	ASGFSQEGQVSSNTEAF
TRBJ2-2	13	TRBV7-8	ASRSLGPNTGELF
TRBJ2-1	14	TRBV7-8	ASSLNQGPPSGEQF
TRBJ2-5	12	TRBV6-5	ASSYDRAGGAQY
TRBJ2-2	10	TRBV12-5	ASGFGAGELF
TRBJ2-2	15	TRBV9	ASSVLSGGFRTGELF
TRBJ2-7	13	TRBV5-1	ASSGLSGRAGWQY
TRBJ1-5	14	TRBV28	ASSLRDFYSNQPQH
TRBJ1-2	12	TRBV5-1	ASGEGSGTGGYT
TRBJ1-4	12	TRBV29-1	SVGRDQGAGKLF
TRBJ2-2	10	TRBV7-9	ASSFIQRELF
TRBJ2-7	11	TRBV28	ASRRGAAYEQY
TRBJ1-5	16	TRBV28	ASRTAITGALANQPQH
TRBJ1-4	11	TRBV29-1	SGLGGPGEKLF
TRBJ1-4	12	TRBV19	ASSIVGTGNFLF
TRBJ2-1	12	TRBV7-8	ASSFNKGGQEQF
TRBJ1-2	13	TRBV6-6	ASSENWTGEFGYT
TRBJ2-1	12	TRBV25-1	ASSATTGWDEQF
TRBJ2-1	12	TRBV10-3	ASSGTGAYNEQF